Listed below are T cell receptor beta chains from one sample, sequenced in a study of type 1 and type 2 diabetes patients. MiXCR, applied by TCRdb to the multiplex PCR reads, yields one record per CDR3 protein. The repertoire consists of 250,000 or so distinct CDR3 sequences, with around 47% occurring once and the leading ten covering roughly 15%. Source material: peripheral blood mononuclear cells (PBMCs). These TCRs come from a man between 18 and 29 years old with type 2 diabetes. Both conserved end residues are part of each CDR3. Fields, in order: clone size, V gene, J gene, D gene, CDR3 protein, CDR3 DNA. The D gene is left open where the match is weak. Size tells how often a clone was seen (once, few, many) or the class of an expanded clone, and some rows leave it out.

clone_size: -
v_call: TRBV30
j_call: TRBJ1-1
d_call: -
cdr3_aa: CAWNRGGNTEAFF
cdr3_nt: TGTGCCTGGAACCGGGGGGGAAACACTGAAGCTTTCTTT

clone_size: -
v_call: TRBV5-6
j_call: TRBJ2-7
d_call: -
cdr3_aa: CASSFTNYNEQYF
cdr3_nt: TGTGCCAGCAGCTTCACAAACTACAATGAGCAGTACTTC

clone_size: many
v_call: TRBV7-2
j_call: TRBJ2-7
d_call: -
cdr3_aa: CASSPVRSEQYF
cdr3_nt: TGTGCCAGCAGCCCAGTGCGTTCCGAGCAGTACTTC

clone_size: -
v_call: TRBV7-8
j_call: TRBJ2-1
d_call: -
cdr3_aa: CATRGRTNNEQFF
cdr3_nt: TGTGCCACCAGGGGCCGGACGAATAATGAGCAGTTCTTC

clone_size: -
v_call: TRBV19
j_call: TRBJ2-1
d_call: -
cdr3_aa: CASKFSSSYNEQFF
cdr3_nt: TGTGCCAGTAAGTTTAGTAGCTCCTACAATGAGCAGTTCTTC

clone_size: few
v_call: TRBV30
j_call: TRBJ2-3
d_call: -
cdr3_aa: CAWSVRLSADTQYF
cdr3_nt: TGTGCCTGGAGTGTCAGGCTTTCCGCAGATACGCAGTATTTT

clone_size: -
v_call: TRBV7-8
j_call: TRBJ2-3
d_call: -
cdr3_aa: CASSPVASAQYF
cdr3_nt: TGTGCCAGCAGCCCCGTGGCTTCTGCGCAGTATTTT

clone_size: -
v_call: TRBV27
j_call: TRBJ2-7
d_call: -
cdr3_aa: CASSAEHRVGAYEQYF
cdr3_nt: TGTGCCAGCAGCGCAGAACACAGGGTAGGGGCCTACGAGCAGTACTTC

clone_size: few
v_call: TRBV4-2
j_call: TRBJ2-3
d_call: TRBD2
cdr3_aa: CASSQLLAGDTQYF
cdr3_nt: TGTGCCAGCAGCCAATTACTAGCGGGAGATACGCAGTATTTT

clone_size: -
v_call: TRBV30
j_call: TRBJ1-3
d_call: -
cdr3_aa: CAWSSALRNTIYF
cdr3_nt: TGTGCCTGGAGTAGTGCCCTCCGGAACACCATATATTTT

clone_size: -
v_call: TRBV4-3
j_call: TRBJ2-7
d_call: TRBD1
cdr3_aa: CASSHGTAYEQYF
cdr3_nt: TGCGCCAGCAGCCACGGGACAGCCTACGAGCAGTACTTC

clone_size: -
v_call: TRBV19
j_call: TRBJ2-7
d_call: TRBD2
cdr3_aa: CASSVRPSGIPYEQYF
cdr3_nt: TGTGCCAGTAGTGTAAGGCCTAGCGGGATCCCCTACGAGCAGTACTTC

clone_size: few
v_call: TRBV5-1
j_call: TRBJ2-7
d_call: TRBD1
cdr3_aa: CASSLDRDRLTYEQYF
cdr3_nt: TGCGCCAGCAGCTTGGACCGGGACAGGCTCACCTACGAGCAGTACTTC

clone_size: -
v_call: TRBV6-1
j_call: TRBJ2-3
d_call: TRBD1
cdr3_aa: CASSPHWTGTDTQYF
cdr3_nt: TGTGCCAGCAGTCCCCACTGGACAGGGACAGATACGCAGTATTTT

clone_size: -
v_call: TRBV11-2
j_call: TRBJ1-1
d_call: -
cdr3_aa: CASMPGGTEAFF
cdr3_nt: TGTGCCAGCATGCCGGGCGGCACTGAAGCTTTCTTT

clone_size: -
v_call: TRBV6-2/TRBV6-3
j_call: TRBJ1-1
d_call: -
cdr3_aa: CASGRDSEAFF
cdr3_nt: TGTGCCAGCGGTAGAGACAGTGAAGCTTTCTTT

clone_size: -
v_call: TRBV25-1
j_call: TRBJ1-1
d_call: -
cdr3_aa: CASSESGAYGKAFF
cdr3_nt: TGTGCCAGCAGTGAATCCGGGGCCTACGGGAAAGCTTTCTTT

clone_size: -
v_call: TRBV7-2
j_call: TRBJ2-7
d_call: TRBD2
cdr3_aa: CASSVGTSGRYEQYF
cdr3_nt: TGTGCCAGCAGCGTAGGGACTAGCGGAAGATACGAGCAGTACTTC

clone_size: many
v_call: TRBV2
j_call: TRBJ2-1
d_call: TRBD2
cdr3_aa: CASDGLAPANEQFF
cdr3_nt: TGTGCCAGCGACGGACTAGCCCCCGCTAATGAGCAGTTCTTC

clone_size: -
v_call: TRBV6-1
j_call: TRBJ2-2
d_call: TRBD1
cdr3_aa: CAISRRGPNTGELFF
cdr3_nt: TGTGCCATCAGCCGCAGGGGGCCGAACACCGGGGAGCTGTTTTTT

clone_size: -
v_call: TRBV10-3
j_call: TRBJ2-7
d_call: TRBD1
cdr3_aa: CAISGEGTGFGEQYF
cdr3_nt: TGTGCCATCAGTGGGGAGGGGACAGGGTTCGGCGAGCAGTACTTC

clone_size: -
v_call: TRBV9
j_call: TRBJ2-5
d_call: -
cdr3_aa: CASSTGNSGETQYF
cdr3_nt: TGTGCCAGCAGCACAGGGAATAGCGGAGAGACCCAGTACTTC

clone_size: few
v_call: TRBV5-1
j_call: TRBJ2-6
d_call: -
cdr3_aa: CASSKVGTISGANVLTF
cdr3_nt: TGCGCCAGCAGCAAGGTAGGGACCATCTCTGGGGCCAACGTCCTGACTTTC

clone_size: -
v_call: TRBV12-3/TRBV12-4
j_call: TRBJ1-2
d_call: -
cdr3_aa: CASSFKPGWGYTF
cdr3_nt: TGTGCCAGCAGTTTTAAGCCAGGCTGGGGCTACACCTTC

clone_size: -
v_call: TRBV4-1
j_call: TRBJ1-2
d_call: TRBD1
cdr3_aa: CASAQGARDGYTF
cdr3_nt: TGCGCCAGCGCCCAGGGGGCGCGGGATGGCTACACCTTC

clone_size: -
v_call: TRBV29-1
j_call: TRBJ2-7
d_call: -
cdr3_aa: CSGGATFYKQYF
cdr3_nt: TGCAGCGGAGGGGCGACCTTCTACAAGCAGTACTTC

clone_size: -
v_call: TRBV7-3
j_call: TRBJ2-7
d_call: -
cdr3_aa: CASSSPGALSYEQYF
cdr3_nt: TGTGCCAGTTCCTCCCCCGGGGCCCTCTCCTACGAGCAGTACTTC

clone_size: few
v_call: TRBV20-1
j_call: TRBJ2-7
d_call: TRBD1
cdr3_aa: CSARNRGSYEQYF
cdr3_nt: TGCAGTGCTAGAAACAGGGGCTCCTACGAGCAGTACTTC

clone_size: -
v_call: TRBV10-3
j_call: TRBJ2-7
d_call: -
cdr3_aa: CAISEPRDGTYEQYF
cdr3_nt: TGTGCCATCAGTGAGCCGAGGGACGGCACCTACGAGCAGTACTTC